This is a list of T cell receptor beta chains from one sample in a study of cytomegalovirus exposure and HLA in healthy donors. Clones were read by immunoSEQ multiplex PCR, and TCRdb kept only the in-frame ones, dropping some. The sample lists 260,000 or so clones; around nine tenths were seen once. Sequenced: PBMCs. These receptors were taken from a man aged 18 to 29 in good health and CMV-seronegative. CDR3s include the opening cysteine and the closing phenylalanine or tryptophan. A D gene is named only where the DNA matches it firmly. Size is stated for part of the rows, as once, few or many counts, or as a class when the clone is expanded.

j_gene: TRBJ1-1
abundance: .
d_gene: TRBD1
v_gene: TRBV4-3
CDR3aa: CASSQSRQGAYTEAFF
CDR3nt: TGCGCCAGCAGCCAATCAAGACAGGGGGCGTACACTGAAGCTTTCTTT

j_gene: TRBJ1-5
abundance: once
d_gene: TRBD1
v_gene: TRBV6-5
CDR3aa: CASSRQGNQPQHF
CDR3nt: TGTGCCAGCAGCCGACAGGGTAATCAGCCCCAGCATTTT

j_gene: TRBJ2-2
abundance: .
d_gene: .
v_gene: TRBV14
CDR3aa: CASSQGTPTGELFF
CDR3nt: TGTGCCAGCAGCCAAGGGACTCCCACCGGGGAGCTGTTTTTT

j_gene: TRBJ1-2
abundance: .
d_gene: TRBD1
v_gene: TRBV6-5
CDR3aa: CASRQGQGATYGYTF
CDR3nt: TGTGCCAGCAGACAAGGACAGGGGGCGACCTATGGCTACACCTTC

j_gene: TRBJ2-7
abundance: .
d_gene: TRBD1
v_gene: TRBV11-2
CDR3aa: CASSLGPGQGAYEQYF
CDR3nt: TGTGCCAGCAGCTTAGGGCCGGGACAGGGGGCGTACGAGCAGTACTTC

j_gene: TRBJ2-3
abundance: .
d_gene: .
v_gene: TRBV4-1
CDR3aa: CASSQVGGLDTQYF
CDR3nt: TGCGCCAGCAGCCAAGTCGGCGGCCTGGATACGCAGTATTTT

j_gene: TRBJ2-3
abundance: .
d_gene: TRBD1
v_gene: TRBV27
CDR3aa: CASTLRDRRTDTQYF
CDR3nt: TGTGCCAGCACTCTCAGGGACAGACGCACAGATACGCAGTATTTT

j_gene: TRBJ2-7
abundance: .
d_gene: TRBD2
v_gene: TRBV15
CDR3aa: CATSRDLPSGSFRQYF
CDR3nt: TGTGCCACCAGCAGAGATCTCCCTAGCGGGAGTTTCCGGCAGTACTTC

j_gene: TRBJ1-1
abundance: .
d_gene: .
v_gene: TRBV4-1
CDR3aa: CASSHPGGGNTEAFF
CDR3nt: TGCGCCAGCAGCCACCCCGGGGGGGGAAACACTGAAGCTTTCTTT

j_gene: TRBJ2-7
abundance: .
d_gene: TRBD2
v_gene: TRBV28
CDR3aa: CASSRLAGYEQYF
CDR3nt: TGTGCCAGCAGTCGGCTAGCGGGGTACGAGCAGTACTTC

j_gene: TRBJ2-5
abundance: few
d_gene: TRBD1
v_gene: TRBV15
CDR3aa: CATSADRQGAETQYF
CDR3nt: TGTGCCACCAGCGCGGATCGACAGGGGGCAGAGACCCAGTACTTC

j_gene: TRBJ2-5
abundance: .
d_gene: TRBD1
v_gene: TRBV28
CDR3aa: CASSSEGANYFQETQYF
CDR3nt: TGTGCCAGCAGTAGCGAGGGGGCTAACTACTTCCAAGAGACCCAGTACTTC

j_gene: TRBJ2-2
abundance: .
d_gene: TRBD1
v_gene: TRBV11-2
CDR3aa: CASSSGQGNTGELFF
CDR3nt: TGTGCCAGCAGCTCCGGACAGGGCAACACCGGGGAGCTGTTTTTT

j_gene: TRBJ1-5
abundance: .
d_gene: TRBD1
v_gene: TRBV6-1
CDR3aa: CASSVRTGGGQPQHF
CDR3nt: TGTGCCAGCAGTGTAAGGACAGGGGGCGGTCAGCCCCAGCATTTT

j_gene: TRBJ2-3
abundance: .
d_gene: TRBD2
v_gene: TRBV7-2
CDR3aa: CASSLGPSGTTDTQYF
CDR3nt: TGTGCCAGCAGCTTAGGGCCTAGCGGGACCACAGATACGCAGTATTTT

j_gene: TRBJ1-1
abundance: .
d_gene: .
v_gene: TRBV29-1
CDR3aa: CSVSNGVFNTEAFF
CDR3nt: TGCAGCGTATCTAACGGGGTCTTCAACACTGAAGCTTTCTTT

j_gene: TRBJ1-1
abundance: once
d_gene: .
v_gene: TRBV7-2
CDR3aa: CASSSAGGTEAFF
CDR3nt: TGTGCCAGCAGCTCCGCGGGGGGCACTGAAGCTTTCTTT

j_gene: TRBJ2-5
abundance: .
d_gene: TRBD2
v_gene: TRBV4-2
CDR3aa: CASSQRGRDYRETQYF
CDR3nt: TGTGCCAGCAGCCAAAGGGGACGGGACTACCGGGAGACCCAGTACTTC

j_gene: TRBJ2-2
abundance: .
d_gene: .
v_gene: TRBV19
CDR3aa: CASTPISRRDTGELFF
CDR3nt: TGTGCCAGTACCCCTATCTCTAGGCGTGATACCGGGGAGCTGTTTTTT

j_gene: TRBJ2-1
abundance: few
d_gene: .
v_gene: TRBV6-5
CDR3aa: CASSQYNEQFF
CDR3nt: TGTGCCAGCAGCCAGTACAATGAGCAGTTCTTC

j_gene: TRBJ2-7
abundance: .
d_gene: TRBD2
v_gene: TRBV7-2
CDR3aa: CASSLSAGLASYEQYF
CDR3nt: TGTGCCAGCAGCCTTAGCGCCGGACTAGCGTCATACGAGCAGTACTTC

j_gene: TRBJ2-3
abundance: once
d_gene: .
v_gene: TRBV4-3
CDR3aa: CASSQERQGADTQYF
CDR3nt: TGCGCCAGCAGCCAAGAGAGGCAGGGCGCAGATACGCAGTATTTT

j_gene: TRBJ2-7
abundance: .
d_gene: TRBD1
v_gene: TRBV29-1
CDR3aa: CSVATGTGSHEQYF
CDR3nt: TGCAGCGTTGCTACCGGGACAGGGTCCCACGAGCAGTACTTC

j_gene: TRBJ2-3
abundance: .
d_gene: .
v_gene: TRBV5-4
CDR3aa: CASSLAGVPPDTQYF
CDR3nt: TGTGCCAGCAGCTTGGCAGGGGTCCCCCCAGATACGCAGTATTTT

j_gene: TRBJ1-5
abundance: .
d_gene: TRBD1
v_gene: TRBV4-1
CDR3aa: CASSQEATGYGQPQHF
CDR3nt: TGCGCCAGCAGCCAAGAAGCGACAGGGTACGGTCAGCCCCAGCATTTT

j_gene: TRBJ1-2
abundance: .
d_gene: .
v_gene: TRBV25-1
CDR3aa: CASSEYLGGGYTF
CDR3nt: TGTGCCAGCAGTGAATATCTTGGGGGGGGCTACACCTTC

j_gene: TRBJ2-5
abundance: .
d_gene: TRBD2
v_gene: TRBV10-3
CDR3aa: CASGLAGGQETQYF
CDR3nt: TGTGCCAGCGGATTAGCGGGAGGCCAAGAGACCCAGTACTTC

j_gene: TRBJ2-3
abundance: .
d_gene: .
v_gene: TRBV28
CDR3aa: CAAKGAGDTQYF
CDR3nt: TGTGCCGCCAAGGGGGCGGGGGATACGCAGTATTTT

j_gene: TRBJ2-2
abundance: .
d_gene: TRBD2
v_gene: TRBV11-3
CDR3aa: CASRRLAGDNTGELFF
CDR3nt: TGTGCCAGCAGACGCCTAGCGGGAGATAACACCGGGGAGCTGTTTTTT

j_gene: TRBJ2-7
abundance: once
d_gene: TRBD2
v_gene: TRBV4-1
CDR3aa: CASSQDGLGRYEQYF
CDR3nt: TGCGCCAGCAGCCAAGACGGACTAGGGCGGTACGAGCAGTACTTC

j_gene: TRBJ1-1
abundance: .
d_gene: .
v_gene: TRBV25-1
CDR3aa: CASSQGTEAFF
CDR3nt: TGTGCCAGCAGTCAGGGCACTGAAGCTTTCTTT

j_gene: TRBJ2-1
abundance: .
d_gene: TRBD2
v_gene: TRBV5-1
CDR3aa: CASSFNSAGGQFF
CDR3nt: TGCGCCAGCAGCTTTAATTCAGCGGGGGGGCAGTTCTTC

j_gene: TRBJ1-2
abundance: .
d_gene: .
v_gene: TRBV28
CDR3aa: CASTLMRGSSGYTF
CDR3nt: TGTGCCAGCACCCTCATGCGGGGCTCATCTGGCTACACCTTC

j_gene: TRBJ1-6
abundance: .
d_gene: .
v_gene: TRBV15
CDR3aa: CATSRDLAFNSPLHF
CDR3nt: TGTGCCACCAGCAGAGATTTGGCTTTTAATTCACCCCTCCACTTT

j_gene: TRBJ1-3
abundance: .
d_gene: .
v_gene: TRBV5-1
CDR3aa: CASSLGTGGNTIYF
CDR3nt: TGCGCCAGCAGCTTGGGAACAGGGGGAAACACCATATATTTT

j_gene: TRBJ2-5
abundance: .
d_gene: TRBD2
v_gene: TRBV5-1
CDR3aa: CASSTGTSGSEETQYF
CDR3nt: TGCGCCAGCAGCACGGGGACTAGCGGGAGCGAAGAGACCCAGTACTTC

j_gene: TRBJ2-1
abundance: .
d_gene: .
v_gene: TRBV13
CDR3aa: CASSQTGFSDNEQFF
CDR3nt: TGTGCCAGCAGCCAAACAGGGTTCAGCGACAATGAGCAGTTCTTC

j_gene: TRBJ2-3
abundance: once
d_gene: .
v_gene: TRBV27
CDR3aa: CASRSYRDGVDTQYF
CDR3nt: TGTGCCAGCAGGTCCTACAGGGATGGGGTGGATACGCAGTATTTT

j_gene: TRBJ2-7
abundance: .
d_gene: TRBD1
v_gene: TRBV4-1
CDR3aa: CASSQLIGQGGEQYF
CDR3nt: TGCGCCAGCAGCCAACTAATTGGACAGGGAGGCGAGCAGTACTTC

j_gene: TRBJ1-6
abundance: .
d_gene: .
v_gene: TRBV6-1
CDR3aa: CASSEVLQGTSPLHF
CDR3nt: TGTGCCAGCAGTGAAGTCCTACAGGGAACCTCACCCCTCCACTTT

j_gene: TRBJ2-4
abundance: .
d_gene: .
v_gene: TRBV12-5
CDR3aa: CASGSSDWENIQYF
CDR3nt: TGTGCTAGTGGTTCCTCGGACTGGGAAAACATTCAGTACTTC

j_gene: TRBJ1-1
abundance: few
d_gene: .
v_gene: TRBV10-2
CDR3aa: CASSRDTNTEAFF
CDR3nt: TGCGCCAGCAGCCGGGACACGAACACTGAAGCTTTCTTT